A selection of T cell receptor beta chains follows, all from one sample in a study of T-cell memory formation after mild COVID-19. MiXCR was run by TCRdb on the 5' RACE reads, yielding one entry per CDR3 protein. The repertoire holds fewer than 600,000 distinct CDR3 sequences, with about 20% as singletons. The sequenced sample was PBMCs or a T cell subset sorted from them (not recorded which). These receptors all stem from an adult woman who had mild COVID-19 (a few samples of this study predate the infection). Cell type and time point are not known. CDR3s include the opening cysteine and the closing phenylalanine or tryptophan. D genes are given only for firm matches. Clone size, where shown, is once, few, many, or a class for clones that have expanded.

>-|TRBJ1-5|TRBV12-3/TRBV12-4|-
TGTGCCAGCAGTTTAGCGGGCGGACGGGCGGATCAGCCCCAGCATTTT
CASSLAGGRADQPQHF
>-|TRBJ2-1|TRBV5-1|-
TGCGCCAGCACCGGGACGCGCTCCTACAATGAGCAGTTCTTC
CASTGTRSYNEQFF
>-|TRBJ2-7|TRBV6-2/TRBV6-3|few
TGTGCCACAGGCGCCTACGAGCAGTACTTC
CATGAYEQYF
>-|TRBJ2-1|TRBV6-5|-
TGTGCCAGCAGTTCGGGACTGCAGTTCTTC
CASSSGLQFF
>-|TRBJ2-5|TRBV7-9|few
TGTGCCAGCAGCACGCCCAGCTGGGAGACCCAGTACTTC
CASSTPSWETQYF
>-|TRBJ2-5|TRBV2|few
TGTGCCATGCAGGACAGACTGTACCAAGAGACCCAGTACTTC
CAMQDRLYQETQYF
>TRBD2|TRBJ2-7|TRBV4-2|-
TGTGCCAGCAGCCAGGGGGGGGAGGGCACCTACGAGCAGTACTTC
CASSQGGEGTYEQYF
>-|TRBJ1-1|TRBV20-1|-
TGCAGTGCTAGGTCGTCGAGAAGCACCACTGAAGCTTTCTTT
CSARSSRSTTEAFF
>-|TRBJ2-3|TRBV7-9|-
TGTGCCAGCAGCCCCTCCATGAGCACAGATACGCAGTATTTT
CASSPSMSTDTQYF
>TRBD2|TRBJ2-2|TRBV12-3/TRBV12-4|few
TGTGCCAGCAGTTTCGGGGAGGGGAGCACCGGGGAGCTGTTTTTT
CASSFGEGSTGELFF
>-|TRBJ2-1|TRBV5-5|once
TGTGCCAGCAGCTTGGAGGCAGATAGCTCCTACAATGAGCAGTTCTTC
CASSLEADSSYNEQFF
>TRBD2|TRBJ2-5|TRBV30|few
TGTGCCTGGAGTGCGGGGAGCGGGGCCATCCAAGAGACCCAGTACTTC
CAWSAGSGAIQETQYF